These 22 T cell receptor beta chains originate from one sample sequenced in a study of graft-versus-host responses after intestinal transplantation. The repertoire was sequenced with immunoSEQ multiplex PCR; TCRdb's copy has only in-frame clones and lacks some. Among roughly 56,000 clones listed, 90% to 95% were seen once. The material sequenced was PBMCs, taken about 120 days after intestinal transplantation. The source of these receptors is a human patient who received an intestinal transplant, so some T cells may come from the graft donor.

The V and J genes are TRBV5-1 and TRBJ2-5; D perhaps matches TRBD2 (6 bases). This CDR3 has 15 amino acids. The V gene's germline CDR1 is SGHRS and CDR2 YFSETQ. V shed 1 base and J shed 3 bases, with 13 bases lying between them. CDR3 residues: CASSLYAGMKETQYF. The CDR3 nucleotides are TGCGCCAGCAGCTTGTATGCGGGAATGAAAGAGACCCAGTACTTC.

The V call is TRBV27, the J call TRBJ1-4, with 8 bases identical to TRBD1. The junction had 10 bases not matched to a gene; V was cut back by 3 bases and J by 4 bases. The CDR3 extends over 17 amino acids. The germline gives CDR1 MNHEY, CDR2 SMNVEV (reference sequence). In DNA, the CDR3 is TGTGCCAGCAGTTTGCGGTCACCGGGACAGGTTAATGAAAAACTGTTTTTT. Its translation: CASSLRSPGQVNEKLFF.

The CDR3 DNA sequence: TGTGCCAGCAGTTCGGCCTCACTAGCGGGGGGGCGGGGCTCCTACAATGAGCAGTTCTTC. This codes for CASSSASLAGGRGSYNEQFF. The chain recombines TRBV28 with TRBJ2-1; TRBD2 matches 13 bases. The V and J ends lost 4 bases and 0 bases, in that order; junction bases with no gene match: 12. CDR3 length equals 20 residues. Germline CDR1 MDHEN, CDR2 SYDVKM.

The chain joins TRBV6-1 to TRBJ2-2, with D perhaps TRBD1 (5 bases). Trimming shortened V by 4 bases and J by 6 bases, and 15 bases separated the two germline ends. Germline assignment: CDR1 MNHNS and CDR2 SASEGT. The CDR3 consists of 15 residues. Here the CDR3 DNA reads TGTGCCAGCAGTGGGCCAGGGTCGGAACCCGGGGAGCTGTTTTTT. Its protein product is CASSGPGSEPGELFF.

CDR3 region: CASSVGGGALYNEQFF. CDR3 nucleotides: TGTGCCAGCAGCGTAGGGGGAGGGGCGCTGTACAATGAGCAGTTCTTC. The chain has TRBV9 and TRBJ2-1, with 7 bases lining up with TRBD2. This CDR3 contains 16 residues. The germline CDR1 and CDR2 sequences are SGDLS and YYNGEE. Losses at the gene ends were 0 bases for V and 4 bases for J; bases not matched to a gene: 7.

CDR3 bases: TGTGCCAGCAGTGAATATGAGCGTCCCACCGGGGAGCTGTTTTTT. Residues: CASSEYERPTGELFF. The chain employs TRBV2 and TRBJ2-2; D remains unclear. CDR1 SNHLY and CDR2 FYNNEI come from the germline V gene. The CDR3 contains 15 residues. V was trimmed by 2 bases and J by 4 bases, leaving 11 bases between them. Full variable domain (remainder filled in from reference TRBV2 and TRBJ2-2): EPEVTQTPSHQVTQMGQEVILRCVPISNHLYFYWYRQILGQKVEFLVSFYNNEISEKSEIFDDQFSVERPDGSNFTLKIRSTKLEDSAMYFCASSEYERPTGELFFGEGSRLTVL.

The V and J genes are TRBV28 and TRBJ1-2; D perhaps matches TRBD1 (5 bases). The CDR3 is 14 residues long. CDR1 and CDR2 from the germline V gene are MDHEN and SYDVKM. V gave up 2 bases and J gave up 8 bases, with 15 bases separating them. The CDR3 spells CASSLGGWQLGYTF. DNA of the CDR3: TGTGCCAGCAGTTTAGGGGGTTGGCAGTTGGGCTACACCTTC.

The V gene is TRBV19, the J gene TRBJ1-1, with TRBD1 as a possible D gene (6 bases). The CDR3 extends over 15 amino acids. Germline values: CDR1 LNHDA, CDR2 SQIVND (reference sequence). Trimming shortened V by 8 bases and J by 0 bases, and 16 bases separated the two germline ends. The CDR3 DNA reads as TGTGCCAGTGCGGATCCGGGACACATGAACACTGAAGCTTTCTTT. Translated: CASADPGHMNTEAFF.

This sequence joins TRBV9 and TRBJ1-1; possibly TRBD1 for D (6 bases). Germline CDR1 and CDR2: SGDLS and YYNGEE. The ends were cut back, 0 bases at V and 5 bases at J, with 17 bases in the middle. CDR3 length: 16 amino acids. DNA for the CDR3: TGTGCCAGCAGCGTAGGTGGGCAGGGGAGGTGGACTGAAGCTTTCTTT. Amino acids: CASSVGGQGRWTEAFF.

The chain carries TRBV18 and TRBJ1-5, with a weak D call TRBD1 (6 bases). The CDR3 sequence is 16 residues long. Germline V gives CDR1 KGHSH, CDR2 LQKENI. The ends were cut back, 5 bases at V and 2 bases at J, with 16 bases in the middle. CDR3: CASSGQGNGGNQPQHF. CDR3 coding DNA: TGTGCCAGCTCAGGGCAGGGGAACGGGGGCAATCAGCCCCAGCATTTT.

V is TRBV27 and J is TRBJ2-1; 9 nucleotides match TRBD2. The V gene end was trimmed by 8 bases and the J gene end by 5 bases; junction bases not matched to a gene: 10. CDR3 size: 15 residues. Germline lookup yields CDR1 MNHEY and CDR2 SMNVEV (reference sequence). The CDR3 sequence is CASHTWGLADNEQFF. CDR3 coding DNA: TGTGCCAGCCATACTTGGGGACTAGCAGACAATGAGCAGTTCTTC.

This clone was found once. This chain joins TRBV12-5 and TRBJ2-1; 7 nucleotides align to TRBD1. The CDR3 is 14 residues long. Germline V gives CDR1 LGHNT, CDR2 FRNRAP. The junction had 0 bases not matched to a gene; V was cut back by 1 base and J by 3 bases. CDR3 region: CASGLGDSYNEQFF. The CDR3 DNA follows: TGTGCTAGTGGTTTGGGGGACAGCTACAATGAGCAGTTCTTC.

V usage is TRBV4-1 and J usage is TRBJ2-1; tentatively, D is TRBD1 (5 bases). Trimming removed 0 bases at V and 4 bases at J, with 25 bases between. This CDR3 has 20 residues. CDR1 and CDR2 (germline): MGHRA, YSYEKL. This chain's CDR3 is CASSQDQAGMRRGLYNEQFF. In nucleotides, the CDR3 is TGCGCCAGCAGCCAAGATCAGGCAGGGATGAGGCGAGGCCTATACAATGAGCAGTTCTTC.

This chain's CDR3 is CASSPLAGGADTQYF. The CDR3 DNA is TGTGCCAGCAGCCCCCTTGCGGGGGGTGCAGATACGCAGTATTTT. The chain has TRBV5-6 and TRBJ2-3; 8 bases fit TRBD2. The V and J ends lost 4 bases and 4 bases, in that order; junction bases with no gene match: 8. The CDR3 is made up of 15 amino acids. Germline V gives CDR1 SGHDT, CDR2 YYEEEE.

This chain joins TRBV29-1 and TRBJ2-3, with 7 positions matching TRBD1. Germline CDR1 and CDR2: SQVTM and ANQGSEA. The CDR3 spans 16 residues. V was clipped by 3 bases and J by 0 bases; unmatched bases: 9. The CDR3 is CSVDPFSGGSTDTQYF. In DNA, the CDR3 is TGCAGCGTTGACCCTTTTTCAGGGGGTAGCACAGATACGCAGTATTTT.

This clone was seen just once. This chain connects TRBV5-1 to TRBJ2-3; the match to TRBD2 covers 12 bases. The J segment lost 6 bases and the V segment lost 3 bases, leaving 5 bases of the junction unmatched. Germline CDR1 SGHRS, CDR2 YFSETQ. The CDR3 runs to 15 residues. CDR3 sequence reads: CASSSGGTSGDTQYF. The CDR3 DNA reads TGCGCCAGCAGCTCCGGCGGGACTAGCGGGGATACGCAGTATTTT. Full variable domain (remainder filled in from reference TRBV5-1 and TRBJ2-3): KAGVTQTPRYLIKTRGQQVTLSCSPISGHRSVSWYQQTPGQGLQFLFEYFSETQRNKGNFPGRFSGRQFSNSRSEMNVSTLELGDSALYLCASSSGGTSGDTQYFGPGTRLTVL.

The chain has TRBV4-1 and TRBJ2-7; tentatively, D is TRBD2 (6 bases). The germline CDR1 and CDR2 sequences are MGHRA and YSYEKL. This CDR3 is 15 amino acids long. V gave up 0 bases and J gave up 6 bases, with 15 bases separating them. The CDR3 sequence is CASSQDGSRRGEQYF. CDR3 nucleotide sequence: TGCGCCAGCAGCCAAGATGGTTCGAGGAGGGGCGAGCAGTACTTC.

The genes are TRBV5-1 and TRBJ2-1, with TRBD2 matching 8 bases. This CDR3 region has 16 residues. CDR1 and CDR2 from the germline V gene are SGHRS and YFSETQ. The ends lost 3 bases at V and 0 bases at J; junction bases unmatched: 5. The CDR3 loop is CASSYLAGSSYNEQFF. The CDR3 coding sequence is TGCGCCAGCAGCTACTTAGCGGGAAGCTCCTACAATGAGCAGTTCTTC.

The CDR3 sequence is CASSLNIRTGVGEQYF. The CDR3 nucleotides are TGTGCCAGCAGCTTAAATATTCGGACAGGGGTCGGGGAGCAGTACTTC. J is TRBJ2-7 and V is TRBV11-2, with TRBD1 identical over 9 bases. Unmatched junction bases numbered 12, after V lost 2 bases and J lost 7 bases. Germline lookup yields CDR1 SGHAT and CDR2 FQNNGV. The CDR3 totals 16 residues.

The chain joins TRBV18 to TRBJ2-3; either TRBD1 or TRBD2 may fit D (6 bases each). The CDR3 runs 16 residues. V was shortened by 3 bases and J by 0 bases, with 13 bases between the two germline ends. The germline CDR1 and CDR2 sequences are KGHSH and LQKENI. The CDR3 region has the DNA TGTGCCAGCTCACCTTCGAGAGGGGGGAGCACAGATACGCAGTATTTT. This gives the protein CASSPSRGGSTDTQYF. Full variable domain (missing parts from reference TRBV18 and TRBJ2-3): NAGVMQNPRHLVRRRGQEARLRCSPMKGHSHVYWYRQLPEEGLKFMVYLQKENIIDESGMPKERFSAEFPKEGPSILRIQQVVRGDSAAYFCASSPSRGGSTDTQYFGPGTRLTVL.

This chain uses TRBV28 with TRBJ1-1, with D maybe TRBD1 (6 bases). V gave up 5 bases and J gave up 7 bases, with 17 bases separating them. The CDR3 length is 14 residues. Germline CDR1 reads MDHEN; CDR2 reads SYDVKM. This chain's CDR3 is CASSPLINRVEAFF. The CDR3 DNA follows: TGTGCCAGCAGTCCACTTATCAACAGGGTTGAAGCTTTCTTT.

The chain links TRBV2 to TRBJ2-7; TRBD2 aligns across 7 bases. V lost 7 bases, J lost 1 base, and 7 bases stayed unmatched. This CDR3 comprises 14 residues. From germline, CDR1 is SNHLY and CDR2 FYNNEI. The CDR3: CASTLLALSYEQYF. CDR3 coding DNA: TGTGCCAGCACCCTACTAGCGTTGTCCTACGAGCAGTACTTC.